This is a list of T cell receptor beta chains from one sample in a study of blood T cell repertoires in COVID-19. Sequenced by immunoSEQ multiplex PCR; TCRdb stores in-frame clones only, minus some. The data hold 100,000 to 150,000 clones, with 55% to 75% observed a single time. Material: peripheral blood. Receptors were obtained from a woman between 70 and 85 years old with acute or convalescent COVID-19. Each CDR3 is given with its conserved first and last residue. A D gene is named only where the DNA matches it firmly. Some rows mark clone size as missing; the rest say once, few, many or name a class of expanded clone.

d_gene	abundance	j_gene	v_gene	CDR3nt	CDR3aa
TRBD1	NA	TRBJ1-2	TRBV7-9	TGTGCCAGCAGCGGCGGGACAGGGAACCCCTTGGGCCTCTATGGCTACACCTTC	CASSGGTGNPLGLYGYTF
TRBD1	NA	TRBJ2-7	TRBV5-1	TGCGCCAGCAGCTCCTCAATCCCCGGGACAGGGGATCTCGAGCAGTACTTC	CASSSSIPGTGDLEQYF
TRBD2	few	TRBJ2-3	TRBV11-2	TGTGCCAGCAGCTTAGATCAGTGGACTAGCGGCACAGATACGCAGTATTTT	CASSLDQWTSGTDTQYF
NA	NA	TRBJ1-5	TRBV6-6	TGTGCCAGCAGTTACTCCGACAGAGATCAGCCCCAGCATTTT	CASSYSDRDQPQHF
NA	few	TRBJ1-1	TRBV7-2	TGTGCCAGCAGCTTAAATCCGGGAAGGTCTGAAGCTTTCTTT	CASSLNPGRSEAFF
TRBD2	NA	TRBJ2-1	TRBV5-1	TGCGCCAGCACCCCCTTGGCGGGAGGTCCTTTGAATGAGCAGTTCTTC	CASTPLAGGPLNEQFF
TRBD1	NA	TRBJ2-7	TRBV19	TGTGCCAGTAGTTCGGGACAGCACTACGAGCAGTACTTC	CASSSGQHYEQYF
TRBD2	NA	TRBJ2-7	TRBV7-2	TGTGCCAGCAGCTTAGACTGGGGGGGAGAGCAGTACTTC	CASSLDWGGEQYF
TRBD1	NA	TRBJ2-3	TRBV5-1	TGCGCCAGCAGCTCGGGGACAGGGAAAGCAGATACGCAGTATTTT	CASSSGTGKADTQYF
NA	few	TRBJ1-3	TRBV19	TGTGCCAGTACCCGTGGGAATTGGAGGCAGCCCTCTGGAAACACCATATATTTT	CASTRGNWRQPSGNTIYF
TRBD1	once	TRBJ2-1	TRBV15	TGTGCCACCAAGGGGACAGGGTCCTACAATGAGCAGTTCTTC	CATKGTGSYNEQFF
NA	NA	TRBJ1-2	TRBV27	TGTGCCAGCAGTTTAGAGGGTGGCTATGGCTACACCTTC	CASSLEGGYGYTF
TRBD2	NA	TRBJ2-3	TRBV7-7	TGTGCTAGCAGCTTGACTAGCATGGATACGCAGTATTTT	CASSLTSMDTQYF
NA	NA	TRBJ2-7	TRBV7-9	TGTGCCAGCAGCAGGGAACTAGGAGTAGACTCCTACGAGCAGTACTTC	CASSRELGVDSYEQYF
TRBD2	NA	TRBJ2-1	TRBV5-1	TGCGCCAGCATCCCGGGGACTAGCGGGTTTATTGAGCAGTTCTTC	CASIPGTSGFIEQFF